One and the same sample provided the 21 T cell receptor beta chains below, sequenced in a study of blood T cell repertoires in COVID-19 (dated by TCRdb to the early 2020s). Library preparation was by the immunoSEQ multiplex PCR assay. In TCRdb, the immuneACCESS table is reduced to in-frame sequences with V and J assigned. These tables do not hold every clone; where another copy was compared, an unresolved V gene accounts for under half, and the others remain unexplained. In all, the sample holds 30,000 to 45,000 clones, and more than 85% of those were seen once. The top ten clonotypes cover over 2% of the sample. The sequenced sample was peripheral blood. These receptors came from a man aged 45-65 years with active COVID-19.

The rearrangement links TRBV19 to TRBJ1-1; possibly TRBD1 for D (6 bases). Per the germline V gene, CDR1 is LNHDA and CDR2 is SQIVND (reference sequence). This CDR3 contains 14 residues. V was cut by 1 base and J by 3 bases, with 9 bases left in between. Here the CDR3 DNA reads TGTGCCAGTAGTATAGGGGGGGGCGACACTGAAGCTTTCTTT. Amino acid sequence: CASSIGGGDTEAFF.

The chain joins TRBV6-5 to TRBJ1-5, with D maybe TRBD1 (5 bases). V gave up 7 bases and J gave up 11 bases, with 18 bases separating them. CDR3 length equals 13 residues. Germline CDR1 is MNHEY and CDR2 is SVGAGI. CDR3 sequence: CASNAGSQRAQHF. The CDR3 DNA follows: TGTGCCAGCAATGCAGGGTCGCAAAGGGCCCAGCATTTT.

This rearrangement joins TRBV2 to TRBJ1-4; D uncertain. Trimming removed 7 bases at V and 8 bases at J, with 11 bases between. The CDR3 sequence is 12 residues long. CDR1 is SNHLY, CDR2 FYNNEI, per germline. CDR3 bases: TGTGCCAGCAAGGAGTGGAAGGAAAAACTGTTTTTT. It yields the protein CASKEWKEKLFF. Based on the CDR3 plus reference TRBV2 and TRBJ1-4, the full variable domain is EPEVTQTPSHQVTQMGQEVILRCVPISNHLYFYWYRQILGQKVEFLVSFYNNEISEKSEIFDDQFSVERPDGSNFTLKIRSTKLEDSAMYFCASKEWKEKLFFGSGTQLSVL.

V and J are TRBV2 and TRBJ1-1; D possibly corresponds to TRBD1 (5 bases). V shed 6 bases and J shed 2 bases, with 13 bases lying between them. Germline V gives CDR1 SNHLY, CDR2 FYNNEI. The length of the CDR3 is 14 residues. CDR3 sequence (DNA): TGTGCCAGCAGGGGGCTACAGGCAAACACTGAAGCTTTCTTT. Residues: CASRGLQANTEAFF.

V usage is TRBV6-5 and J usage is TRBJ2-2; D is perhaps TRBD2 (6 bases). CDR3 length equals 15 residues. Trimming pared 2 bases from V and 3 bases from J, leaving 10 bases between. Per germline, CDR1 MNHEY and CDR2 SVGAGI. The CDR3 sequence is CASSYGRPDTGELFF. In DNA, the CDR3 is TGTGCCAGCAGTTACGGGAGGCCCGACACCGGGGAGCTGTTTTTT.

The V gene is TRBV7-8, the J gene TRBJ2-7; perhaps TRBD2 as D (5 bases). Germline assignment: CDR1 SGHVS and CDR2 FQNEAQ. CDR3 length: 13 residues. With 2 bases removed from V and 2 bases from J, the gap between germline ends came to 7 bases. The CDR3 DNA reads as TGTGCCAGCAGCTTACAGAGGGCCTACGAGCAGTACTTC. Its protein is CASSLQRAYEQYF.

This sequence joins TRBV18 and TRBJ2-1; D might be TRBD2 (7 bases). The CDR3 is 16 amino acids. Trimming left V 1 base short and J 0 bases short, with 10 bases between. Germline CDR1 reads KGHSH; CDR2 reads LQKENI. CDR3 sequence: CASSPLGGGSYNEQFF. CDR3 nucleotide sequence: TGTGCCAGCTCACCACTAGGGGGGGGCTCCTACAATGAGCAGTTCTTC.

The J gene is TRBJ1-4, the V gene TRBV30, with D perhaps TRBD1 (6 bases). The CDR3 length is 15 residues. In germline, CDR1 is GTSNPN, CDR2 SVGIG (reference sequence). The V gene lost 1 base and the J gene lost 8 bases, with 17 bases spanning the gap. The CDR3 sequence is CAWSGLTGLREKLFF. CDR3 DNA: TGTGCCTGGAGTGGTTTAACAGGGCTTAGGGAAAAACTGTTTTTT.

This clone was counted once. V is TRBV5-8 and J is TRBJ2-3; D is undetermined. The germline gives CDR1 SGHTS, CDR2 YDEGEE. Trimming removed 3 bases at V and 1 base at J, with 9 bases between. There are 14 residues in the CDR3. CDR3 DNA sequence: TGTGCCAGCAGCTCCCGGGTTGGCACAGATACGCAGTATTTT. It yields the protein CASSSRVGTDTQYF.

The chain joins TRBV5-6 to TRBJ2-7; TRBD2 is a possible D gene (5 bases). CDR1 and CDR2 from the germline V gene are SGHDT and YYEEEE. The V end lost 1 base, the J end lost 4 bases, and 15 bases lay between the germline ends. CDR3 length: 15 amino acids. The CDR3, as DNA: TGTGCCAGCAGCTTGAGTAACCTCGGGGTATACGAGCAGTACTTC. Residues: CASSLSNLGVYEQYF.

The CDR3, as DNA: TGTGCCAGCAGACAGACTAGCGGGACTTACGAGCAGTACTTC. Its protein product is CASRQTSGTYEQYF. The gene calls are TRBV2 and TRBJ2-7; 11 nucleotides align to TRBD2. V trimming: 6 bases; J trimming: 4 bases; junction bases outside the gene matches: 5. Germline V lookup: CDR1 SNHLY, CDR2 FYNNEI. The CDR3 is 14 amino acids.

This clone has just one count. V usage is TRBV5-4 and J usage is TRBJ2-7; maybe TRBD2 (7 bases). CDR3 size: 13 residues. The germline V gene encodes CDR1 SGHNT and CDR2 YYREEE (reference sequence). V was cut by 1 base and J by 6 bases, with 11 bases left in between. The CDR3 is CASSLTGRGEQYF. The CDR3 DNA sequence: TGTGCCAGCAGCTTGACAGGGAGGGGCGAGCAGTACTTC.

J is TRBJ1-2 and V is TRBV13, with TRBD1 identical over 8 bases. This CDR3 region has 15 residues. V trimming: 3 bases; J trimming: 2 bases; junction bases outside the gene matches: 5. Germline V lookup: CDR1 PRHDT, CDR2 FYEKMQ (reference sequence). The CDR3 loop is CASSLGQGANYGYTF. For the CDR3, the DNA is TGTGCCAGCAGCTTGGGCCAGGGGGCGAACTATGGCTACACCTTC. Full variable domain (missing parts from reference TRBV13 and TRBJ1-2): AAGVIQSPRHLIKEKRETATLKCYPIPRHDTVYWYQQGPGQDPQFLISFYEKMQSDKGSIPDRFSAQQFSDYHSELNMSSLELGDSALYFCASSLGQGANYGYTFGSGTRLTVV.

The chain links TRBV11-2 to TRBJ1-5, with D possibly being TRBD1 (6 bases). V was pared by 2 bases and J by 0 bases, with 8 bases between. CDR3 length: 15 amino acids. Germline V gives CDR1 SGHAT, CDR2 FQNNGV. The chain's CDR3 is CASSLQGNSNQPQHF. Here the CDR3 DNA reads TGTGCCAGCAGCTTACAGGGGAATAGCAATCAGCCCCAGCATTTT.

Written as DNA, the CDR3 is TGTGCCAGCAGGACAGGGGGCCGTGAAGCTTTCTTT. Protein product: CASRTGGREAFF. The J gene is TRBJ1-1, the V gene TRBV11-2, with TRBD1 matching 10 bases. The V and J ends lost 6 bases and 7 bases, in that order; junction bases with no gene match: 2. Germline V gene lookup returns CDR1 SGHAT and CDR2 FQNNGV. This CDR3 spans 12 amino acids.

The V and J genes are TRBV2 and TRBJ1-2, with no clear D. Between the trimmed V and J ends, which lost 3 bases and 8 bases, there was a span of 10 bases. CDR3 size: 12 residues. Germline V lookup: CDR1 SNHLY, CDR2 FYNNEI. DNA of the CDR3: TGTGCCAGCAGTGATCCCCTTCTAGGCTACACCTTC. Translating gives CASSDPLLGYTF.

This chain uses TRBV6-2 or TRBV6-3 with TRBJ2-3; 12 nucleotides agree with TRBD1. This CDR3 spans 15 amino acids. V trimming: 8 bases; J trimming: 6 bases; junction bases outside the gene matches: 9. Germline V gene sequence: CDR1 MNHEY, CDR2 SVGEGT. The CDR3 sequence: CASGRDRGQTDTQYF. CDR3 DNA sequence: TGTGCCAGCGGCCGGGACAGGGGGCAGACGGATACGCAGTATTTT.

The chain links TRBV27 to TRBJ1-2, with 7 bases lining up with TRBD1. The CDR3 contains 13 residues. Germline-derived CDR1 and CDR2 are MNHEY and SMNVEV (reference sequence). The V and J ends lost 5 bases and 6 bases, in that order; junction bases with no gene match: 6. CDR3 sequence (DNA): TGTGCCAGCAGTGACAGGGATATTAATGGCTACACCTTC. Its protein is CASSDRDINGYTF.

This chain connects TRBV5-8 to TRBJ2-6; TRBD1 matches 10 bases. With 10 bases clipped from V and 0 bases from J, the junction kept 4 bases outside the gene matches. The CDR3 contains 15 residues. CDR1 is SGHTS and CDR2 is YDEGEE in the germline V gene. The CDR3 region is CAGGTGASGANVLTF. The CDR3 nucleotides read TGTGCCGGGGGGACAGGGGCCTCTGGGGCCAACGTCCTGACTTTC.

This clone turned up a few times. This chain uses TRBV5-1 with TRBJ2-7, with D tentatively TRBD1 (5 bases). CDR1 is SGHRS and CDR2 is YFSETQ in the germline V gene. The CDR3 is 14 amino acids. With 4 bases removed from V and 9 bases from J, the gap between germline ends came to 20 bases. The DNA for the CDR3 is TGCGCCAGCAGCCCGTTAGGGGTCTACGAGGTGCAGTACTTC. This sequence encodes CASSPLGVYEVQYF.

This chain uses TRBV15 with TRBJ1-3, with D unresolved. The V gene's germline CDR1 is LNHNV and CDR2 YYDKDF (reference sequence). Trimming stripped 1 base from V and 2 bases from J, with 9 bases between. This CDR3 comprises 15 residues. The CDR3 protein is CATSRVAGTGNTIYF. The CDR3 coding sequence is TGTGCCACCAGCAGAGTGGCGGGGACTGGAAACACCATATATTTT.